The 6 T cell receptor beta chains presented below share a single source sample, sequenced in a study of T cell changes during pregnancy in multiple sclerosis. The table came from immunoSEQ multiplex PCR; TCRdb's copy has only in-frame clones and leaves some out. The sample contains fewer than 20,000 clones, more than 75% of which appear only once. Source: CD8+ T cells from peripheral blood mononuclear cells, taken after pregnancy. The receptors were sampled from a female donor with multiple sclerosis, enrolled in a pregnancy study.

The J gene is TRBJ2-7, the V gene TRBV6-5, with 10 positions matching TRBD2. The germline V gene encodes CDR1 MNHEY and CDR2 SVGAGI. V dropped 4 bases and J dropped 4; count of bases not matched to a gene: 7. This CDR3 contains 15 residues. CDR3 in amino acids: CASSSGLADTYEQYF. The CDR3 bases are TGTGCCAGCAGTTCAGGACTAGCGGATACTTACGAGCAGTACTTC.

Judged by abundance, this clone is medium-sized. The rearrangement links TRBV4-2 to TRBJ2-7; 12 bases are a match to TRBD2. V lost 0 bases, J lost 5 bases, and 2 bases stayed unmatched. The CDR3 is 15 amino acids. CDR1 is LGHNA and CDR2 is YNFKEQ in the germline V gene. The CDR3 coding sequence is TGTGCCAGCAGCCAAGAACTAGCGGGAGGAGACGAGCAGTACTTC. This gives the protein CASSQELAGGDEQYF.

The chain joins TRBV2 to TRBJ2-7, with 12 positions matching TRBD2. Germline values: CDR1 SNHLY, CDR2 FYNNEI. Losses at the gene ends were 6 bases for V and 1 base for J; bases not matched to a gene: 4. This CDR3 has 15 amino acids. The CDR3 DNA reads TGTGCCAGCAGAGATCTAGCGGGAGGGTCCTACGAGCAGTACTTC. Translated, it gives CASRDLAGGSYEQYF.

This clone was found once. The chain carries TRBV19 and TRBJ1-2; possibly TRBD1 for D (6 bases). Germline loops: CDR1 LNHDA, CDR2 SQIVND (reference sequence). The CDR3 has 15 amino acids. Trimming removed 3 bases from V and 4 bases from J, with 15 bases in between. CDR3 protein: CASSIWGGDGYGYTF. CDR3 DNA sequence: TGTGCCAGTAGTATCTGGGGGGGCGATGGCTATGGCTACACCTTC.

CDR3 residues: CASGGSTNYGYTF. Here the CDR3 DNA reads TGTGCCAGTGGGGGCAGTACTAACTATGGCTACACCTTC. The V call is TRBV27, the J call TRBJ1-2, with D perhaps matching TRBD1 (6 bases). This CDR3 region has 13 residues. The germline gives CDR1 MNHEY, CDR2 SMNVEV (reference sequence). The V end lost 9 bases, the J end lost 0 bases, and 11 bases lay between the germline ends.

This chain connects TRBV6-1 to TRBJ2-1, with TRBD2 matching over 11 bases. The V gene end was trimmed by 5 bases and the J gene end by 9 bases; junction bases not matched to a gene: 9. Germline assignment: CDR1 MNHNS and CDR2 SASEGT. The CDR3 runs to 15 residues. CDR3 in DNA: TGTGCCAGCAGTTCCCCTCGACTAGCGGGATTTGAGCAGTTCTTC. Protein product: CASSSPRLAGFEQFF.